This TCR beta chain was captured by sequencing in a study of vaccination effects on CD4 cells after COVID-19. Notes on the study in general: Only a single clone (1 of 255 vaccine-induced clones in healthy vaccinees) cross-reacted with common cold coronaviruses.

Produced via immunoSEQ multiplex PCR; TCRdb's table is partial and in-frame only. The table records around 19,000 clones, approximately 70% of them present only once. Viral peptide pools were used in the ViraFEST assay to expand antigen-specific CD4+ T cells, and sequencing came afterward. Culture proceeded for about 11 days, and CD4+ T cells were then isolated. In the vaccine recipients, nucleocapsid antibodies were negative and there was no prior SARS-CoV-2 infection. Some 2 million PBMC per well were cultured with around 10 IU/ml IL-2 and roughly 9.9 ug/ml peptides. V shed 5 bases and J 1 base; nucleotides not matched to a gene: 1. The CDR3 totals 14 residues. Germline CDR1 and CDR2: SGHAT and FQNNGV. Notes on this clone: Its specificity is not known.

The receptor was derived from a human donor who received a COVID-19 vaccine. The rearrangement links TRBV11-2 to TRBJ2-2; 7 bases map to TRBD1. Source: CD4+ T cells from PBMCs cultured with HCoV-NL63 spike peptides, taken before COVID-19 vaccination. This CDR3 reads CASSRTGNTGELFF. CDR3 nucleotide sequence: TGTGCCAGCAGCCGGACAGGGAACACCGGGGAGCTGTTTTTT.